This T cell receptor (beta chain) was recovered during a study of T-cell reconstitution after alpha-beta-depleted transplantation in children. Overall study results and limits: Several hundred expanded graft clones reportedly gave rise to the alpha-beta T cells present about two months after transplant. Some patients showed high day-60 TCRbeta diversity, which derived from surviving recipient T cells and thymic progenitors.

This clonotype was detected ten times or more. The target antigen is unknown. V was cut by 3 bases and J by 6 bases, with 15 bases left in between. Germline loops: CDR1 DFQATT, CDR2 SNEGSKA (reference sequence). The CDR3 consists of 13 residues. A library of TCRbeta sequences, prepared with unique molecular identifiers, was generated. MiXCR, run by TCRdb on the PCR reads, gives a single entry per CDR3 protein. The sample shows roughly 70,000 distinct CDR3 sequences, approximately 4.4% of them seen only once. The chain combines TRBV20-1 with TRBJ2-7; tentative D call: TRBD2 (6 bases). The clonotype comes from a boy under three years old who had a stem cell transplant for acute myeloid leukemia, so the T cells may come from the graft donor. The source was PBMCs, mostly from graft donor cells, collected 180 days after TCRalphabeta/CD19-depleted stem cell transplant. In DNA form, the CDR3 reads TGCAGTGCTAGTTCCGCGGGGCAGGGCGAGCAGTACGTC. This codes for CSASSAGQGEQYV.